The present entry profiles one T cell receptor (beta chain) with its context. Its antigen is unidentified. These data originate in a study of cytomegalovirus exposure and HLA in healthy donors. Notes on the study in general: A classifier reportedly called cytomegalovirus status with high sensitivity and specificity.

The V segment lost 4 bases and the J segment 7 bases; nucleotides outside the gene matches: 12. Germline V gene sequence: CDR1 SGHDT, CDR2 YYEEEE. There are 16 residues in the CDR3. Use of 60 Vbeta and 13 Jbeta primers characterized the PCR. The protocol was immunoSEQ multiplex PCR, while the TCRdb copy is restricted to in-frame clones and leaves out a portion. The sample has over 200,000 clones; approximately 90% are singletons. The specimen was PBMCs. The V call is TRBV5-6, the J call TRBJ2-3; 10 bases line up with TRBD2. The clonotype comes from a woman aged 18-29 years in good health and CMV-seronegative. The CDR3 loop reads CASSQRAGGPMNTQYF. The CDR3 DNA reads as TGTGCCAGCAGCCAACGAGCGGGAGGGCCAATGAATACGCAGTATTTT.